These 26 T cell receptor beta chains were sequenced from one sample in a study of T cell responses to AZD1222 COVID-19 vaccine. Libraries were prepared by immunoSEQ multiplex PCR; TCRdb keeps only in-frame clonotypes and omits some of them. The table shows around 79,000 clones, with more than 70% occurring only once. The material sequenced was peripheral blood, taken on day 0 of AZD1222 vaccination. All receptors come from an adult in good health.

The chain uses TRBV2 and TRBJ2-7, with D perhaps matching TRBD1 (6 bases). The germline CDR1 and CDR2 sequences are SNHLY and FYNNEI. V lost 8 bases and J lost 0, with 14 bases in between. CDR3 length: 14 residues. In DNA, the CDR3 is TGTGCCAGCCTTAGGGACACTTTCTCCTACGAGCAGTACTTC. This encodes CASLRDTFSYEQYF.

The chain has TRBV5-1 and TRBJ1-5, with D uncertain. This CDR3 comprises 16 residues. Germline V gene lookup returns CDR1 SGHRS and CDR2 YFSETQ. V was trimmed by 0 bases and J by 1 base, leaving 11 bases between them. This CDR3 is CASSLDGQNSNQPQHF. The CDR3 region has the DNA TGCGCCAGCAGCTTGGACGGCCAGAACAGCAATCAGCCCCAGCATTTT.

The chain carries TRBV6-5 and TRBJ1-5; D is perhaps TRBD1 (6 bases). V dropped 8 bases and J dropped 5 bases, with 13 bases sitting between them. The germline V gene has CDR1 MNHEY and CDR2 SVGAGI. CDR3 length: 13 residues. CDR3 sequence: CASRTAEYQPQHF. CDR3 DNA: TGTGCCAGCCGGACAGCCGAATATCAGCCCCAGCATTTT.

A few counts support this clone. The V and J genes are TRBV7-8 and TRBJ1-6; the D is unclear. Trimming pared 7 bases from V and 9 bases from J, leaving 16 bases between. The CDR3 spans 14 residues. In germline, CDR1 is SGHVS, CDR2 FQNEAQ. Here the CDR3 reads CASTQKNEISPLHF. DNA of the CDR3: TGTGCCAGCACCCAGAAGAACGAAATTTCACCCCTCCACTTT.

This clone has just one count. This chain links TRBV19 with TRBJ1-4; possibly TRBD1 for D (5 bases). Germline V lookup: CDR1 LNHDA, CDR2 SQIVND (reference sequence). V shed 9 bases and J shed 4 bases, with 15 bases lying between them. CDR3 length: 14 residues. Here the CDR3 DNA reads TGTGCCAGGACTCCGGGGGGGTTTAATGAAAAACTGTTTTTT. This sequence encodes CARTPGGFNEKLFF. Full variable domain (outside the CDR3, taken from reference TRBV19 and TRBJ1-4): DGGITQSPKYLFRKEGQNVTLSCEQNLNHDAMYWYRQDPGQGLRLIYYSQIVNDFQKGDIAEGYSVSREKKESFPLTVTSAQKNPTAFYLCARTPGGFNEKLFFGSGTQLSVL.

The chain recombines TRBV23-1 with TRBJ2-7; D uncertain. Being an ORF, TRBV23-1 has a function that is uncertain. V lost 3 bases and J lost 5, with 11 bases in between. This CDR3 is 13 amino acids long. The chain's CDR3 is CASSHNRTHEQYF. CDR3 sequence (DNA): TGCGCCAGCAGTCACAACCGAACCCACGAGCAGTACTTC.

This chain uses TRBV28 with TRBJ1-4; 8 bases align to TRBD1. There are 18 residues in the CDR3. J gave up 3 bases and V 4 bases, and 13 bases lay outside the gene matches. Germline V CDR1 and CDR2: MDHEN, SYDVKM. The chain's CDR3 is CASSSPRWQGASNEKLFF. Written as DNA, the CDR3 is TGTGCCAGCAGTTCCCCACGATGGCAGGGGGCATCTAATGAAAAACTGTTTTTT. The whole variable domain, remainder taken from reference TRBV28 and TRBJ1-4, is DVKVTQSSRYLVKRTGEKVFLECVQDMDHENMFWYRQDPGLGLRLIYFSYDVKMKEKGDIPEGYSVSREKKERFSLILESASTNQTSMYLCASSSPRWQGASNEKLFFGSGTQLSVL.

This clone has just one count. The chain employs TRBV4-1 and TRBJ1-6; 7 bases align to TRBD1. V dropped 0 bases and J dropped 9; count of bases not matched to a gene: 14. Per the germline V gene, CDR1 is MGHRA and CDR2 is YSYEKL. The CDR3 covers 18 residues. This chain's CDR3 is CASSQEDPRTGHSSPLHF. For the CDR3, the DNA is TGCGCCAGCAGCCAAGAAGACCCCCGGACAGGACACAGTTCACCCCTCCACTTT.

The gene calls are TRBV15 and TRBJ1-1; D possibly corresponds to TRBD1 (6 bases). The V gene's germline CDR1 is LNHNV and CDR2 YYDKDF (reference sequence). The V and J ends lost 5 bases and 1 base respectively, with 14 bases between them. The length of the CDR3 is 15 residues. The DNA of the CDR3 is TGTGCCACCAGCGGGGGGGACAACCCGAACACTGAAGCTTTCTTT. Translating it yields CATSGGDNPNTEAFF.

The chain employs TRBV25-1 and TRBJ2-5; 12 bases map to TRBD2. CDR1 is MGHDK, CDR2 SYGVNS, per germline. The junction had 2 bases not matched to a gene; V was cut back by 2 bases and J by 4 bases. This CDR3 contains 15 residues. CDR3 sequence reads: CASSEGLAGRETQYF. The DNA for the CDR3 is TGTGCCAGCAGTGAAGGACTAGCGGGAAGAGAGACCCAGTACTTC.

This clone was counted once. The CDR3 spells CSVGGGSGTSYEQYF. CDR3 bases: TGCAGCGTTGGTGGGGGTAGCGGGACCTCCTACGAGCAGTACTTC. This chain joins TRBV29-1 and TRBJ2-7, with TRBD2 identical over 8 bases. With V trimmed by 4 bases and J by 0 bases, 8 bases remained unmatched. The CDR3 runs to 15 residues. The germline V gene has CDR1 SQVTM and CDR2 ANQGSEA.

The chain uses TRBV11-2 and TRBJ2-7; 7 nucleotides match TRBD1. V trimming: 5 bases; J trimming: 3 bases; junction bases outside the gene matches: 4. This CDR3 region has 13 residues. Germline V CDR1 and CDR2: SGHAT, FQNNGV. The CDR3: CASSPGTVYEQYF. The CDR3 nucleotides read TGTGCCAGCAGCCCGGGGACAGTCTACGAGCAGTACTTC.

This clone appeared once. The chain joins TRBV20-1 to TRBJ1-5; D ambiguous. The CDR3 sequence is 16 residues long. V was cut by 3 bases and J by 0 bases, with 15 bases left in between. Germline V lookup: CDR1 DFQATT, CDR2 SNEGSKA (reference sequence). The CDR3 DNA follows: TGCAGTGCTAGTCCGGTAGTTTCGAGTAGCAATCAGCCCCAGCATTTT. Protein product: CSASPVVSSSNQPQHF.

A single count supports this clone. The rearrangement joins TRBV6-1 to TRBJ2-1, with 11 bases lining up with TRBD2. The trim removed 2 bases at V and 7 bases at J, leaving 4 bases unmatched. From germline, CDR1 is MNHNS and CDR2 SASEGT. The CDR3 extends over 15 amino acids. Here the CDR3 reads CASSEQASGRNEQFF. The CDR3, as DNA: TGTGCCAGCAGTGAACAGGCTAGCGGGAGGAATGAGCAGTTCTTC.

V and J are TRBV5-5 and TRBJ2-7; either TRBD1 or TRBD2 may fit D (5 bases each). Trimming cost V 4 bases and J 2 bases, with 16 bases left between them. The CDR3 is 15 residues long. Looked up from germline, CDR1 is SGHKS and CDR2 is YYEKEE (reference sequence). The CDR3 reads CASSVLGDDTYEQYF. The CDR3 DNA is TGTGCCAGCAGCGTGCTCGGGGACGATACCTACGAGCAGTACTTC.

The chain is built from TRBV9 and TRBJ2-1; 7 nucleotides align to TRBD2. The germline gives CDR1 SGDLS, CDR2 YYNGEE. V gave up 4 bases and J gave up 2 bases; unmatched junction bases: 6. The CDR3 has 15 amino acids. The CDR3 DNA reads as TGTGCCAGCAGCTTTACCGGGACTACCTACAATGAGCAGTTCTTC. Protein: CASSFTGTTYNEQFF.

J is TRBJ2-3 and V is TRBV5-1, with TRBD2 identical over 8 bases. Germline-derived CDR1 and CDR2 are SGHRS and YFSETQ. Losses at the gene ends were 1 base for V and 1 base for J; bases not matched to a gene: 5. The CDR3 is made up of 16 amino acids. Here the CDR3 reads CASSLNAGGGTDTQYF. CDR3 DNA: TGCGCCAGCAGCTTGAATGCGGGAGGCGGCACAGATACGCAGTATTTT. The full variable domain, in which reference TRBV5-1 and TRBJ2-3 provide the parts outside the CDR3, is KAGVTQTPRYLIKTRGQQVTLSCSPISGHRSVSWYQQTPGQGLQFLFEYFSETQRNKGNFPGRFSGRQFSNSRSEMNVSTLELGDSALYLCASSLNAGGGTDTQYFGPGTRLTVL.

The chain joins TRBV12-3 or TRBV12-4 to TRBJ1-5, with D perhaps TRBD1 (5 bases). The CDR3 runs to 13 residues. Trimming stripped 3 bases from V and 6 bases from J, with 9 bases between. CDR3 nucleotides: TGTGCCAGCAGTTTTTCAGGGAGTCAGCCCCAGCATTTT. Translating gives CASSFSGSQPQHF.

This clone was seen a single time. J is TRBJ2-7 and V is TRBV4-2; D tentatively fits TRBD1 or TRBD2 (5 bases each). The CDR3 is made up of 16 amino acids. With 4 bases removed from V and 3 bases from J, the gap between germline ends came to 19 bases. Germline assignment: CDR1 LGHNA and CDR2 YNFKEQ. As DNA, the CDR3 is TGTGCCAGCAGCCTCGAAACCGGGACCCCAAGCTACGAGCAGTACTTC. It yields the protein CASSLETGTPSYEQYF.

The chain recombines TRBV28 with TRBJ1-1, with D uncertain. Germline V gives CDR1 MDHEN, CDR2 SYDVKM. V gave up 8 bases and J gave up 3 bases, with 13 bases separating them. CDR3 length: 13 amino acids. CDR3 loop: CASDLGRDTEAFF. The CDR3 coding sequence is TGTGCCAGCGATTTGGGGAGGGACACTGAAGCTTTCTTT.

The chain has TRBV7-9 and TRBJ2-3; 9 bases map to TRBD2. V was clipped by 0 bases and J by 7 bases; unmatched bases: 11. The germline V gene has CDR1 SEHNR and CDR2 FQNEAQ (reference sequence). The CDR3 is 17 residues long. The CDR3 DNA is TGTGCCAGCAGCTTAGCGTCGTCTGGCGGGGGGGAAAATACGCAGTATTTT. Amino acid sequence: CASSLASSGGGENTQYF.

This chain connects TRBV15 to TRBJ2-2, with D tentatively TRBD2 (6 bases). Germline lookup yields CDR1 LNHNV and CDR2 YYDKDF (reference sequence). This CDR3 has 16 residues. Trimming removed 1 base from V and 5 bases from J, with 14 bases in between. The CDR3 DNA is TGTGCCACCAGCAGAGGCCTGATAAGCGGGACCGGGGAGCTGTTTTTT. This gives the protein CATSRGLISGTGELFF. Drawing the rest from reference TRBV15 and TRBJ2-2, the complete variable domain is DAMVIQNPRYQVTQFGKPVTLSCSQTLNHNVMYWYQQKSSQAPKLLFHYYDKDFNNEADTPDNFQSRRPNTSFCFLDIRSPGLGDTAMYLCATSRGLISGTGELFFGEGSRLTVL.

This clone was observed a single time. The DNA for the CDR3 is TGTGCCAGCAGGAGAGCGGGCGCGGAGGGGACCCAGTACTTC. Residues: CASRRAGAEGTQYF. This chain joins TRBV28 and TRBJ2-5; D might be TRBD2 (6 bases). The CDR3 covers 14 residues. CDR1 is MDHEN, CDR2 SYDVKM, per germline. Trimming left V 6 bases short and J 7 bases short, with 18 bases between.

The rearrangement joins TRBV19 to TRBJ2-1; D unclear. The CDR3 is 13 amino acids. The V and J ends lost 3 bases and 4 bases respectively, with 7 bases between them. The germline CDR1 and CDR2 sequences are LNHDA and SQIVND (reference sequence). The CDR3 spells CASSIKGYNEQFF. The CDR3 nucleotides read TGTGCCAGTAGTATCAAGGGATACAATGAGCAGTTCTTC.

The V and J genes are TRBV14 and TRBJ2-3, with 12 bases matching TRBD1. The CDR3 is made up of 17 amino acids. The V gene end was trimmed by 2 bases and the J gene end by 3 bases; junction bases not matched to a gene: 6. CDR1 and CDR2 (germline): SGHDN, FVKESK. CDR3 sequence (DNA): TGTGCCAGCAGCCAATGGGGACAGGGGGCTTGGACAGATACGCAGTATTTT. Its translation is CASSQWGQGAWTDTQYF.

The chain carries TRBV9 and TRBJ2-7; TRBD1 aligns across 8 bases. The CDR3 length is 15 residues. Per germline, CDR1 SGDLS and CDR2 YYNGEE. V lost 4 bases, J lost 0 bases, and 6 bases stayed unmatched. The CDR3 DNA reads TGTGCCAGCAGCATCGGACAGGGTAGCTCCTACGAGCAGTACTTC. This translates into CASSIGQGSSYEQYF. Complete variable domain (other parts from reference TRBV9 and TRBJ2-7): DSGVTQTPKHLITATGQRVTLRCSPRSGDLSVYWYQQSLDQGLQFLIQYYNGEERAKGNILERFSAQQFPDLHSELNLSSLELGDSALYFCASSIGQGSSYEQYFGPGTRLTVT.